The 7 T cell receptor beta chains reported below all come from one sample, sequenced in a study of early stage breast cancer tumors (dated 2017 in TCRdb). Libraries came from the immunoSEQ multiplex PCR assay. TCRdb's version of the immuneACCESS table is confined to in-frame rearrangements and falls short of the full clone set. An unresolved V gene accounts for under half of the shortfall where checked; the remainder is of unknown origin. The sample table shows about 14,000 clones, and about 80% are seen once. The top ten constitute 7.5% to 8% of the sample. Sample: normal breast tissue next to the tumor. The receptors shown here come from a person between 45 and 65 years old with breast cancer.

The CDR3 DNA reads TGTGCCAGCAGCTTAGTGCAGAAAGAGACCCAGTACTTC. Protein sequence: CASSLVQKETQYF. The chain combines TRBV7-6 with TRBJ2-5; D is uncertain. This CDR3 spans 13 amino acids. V was pared by 1 base and J by 3 bases, with 6 bases between. Germline V gene lookup returns CDR1 SGHVS and CDR2 FNYEAQ.

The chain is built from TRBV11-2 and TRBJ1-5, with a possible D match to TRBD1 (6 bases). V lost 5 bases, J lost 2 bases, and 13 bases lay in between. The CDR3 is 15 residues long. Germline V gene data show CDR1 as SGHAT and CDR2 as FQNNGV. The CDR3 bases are TGTGCCAGCAGCGTAACAGGGAACGGCAATCAGCCCCAGCATTTT. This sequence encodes CASSVTGNGNQPQHF.

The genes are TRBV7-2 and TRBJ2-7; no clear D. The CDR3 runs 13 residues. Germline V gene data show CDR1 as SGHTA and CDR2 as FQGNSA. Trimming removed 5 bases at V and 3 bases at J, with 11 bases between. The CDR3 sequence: CASSPFGHYEQYF. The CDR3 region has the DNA TGTGCCAGCAGCCCGTTTGGGCACTACGAGCAGTACTTC.

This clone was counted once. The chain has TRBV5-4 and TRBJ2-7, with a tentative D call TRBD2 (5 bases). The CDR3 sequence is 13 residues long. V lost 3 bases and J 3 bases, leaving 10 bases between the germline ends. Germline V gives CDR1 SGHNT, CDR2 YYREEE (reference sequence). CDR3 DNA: TGTGCCAGCAGCTCTGGAGGTGGCTACGAGCAGTACTTC. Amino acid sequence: CASSSGGGYEQYF.

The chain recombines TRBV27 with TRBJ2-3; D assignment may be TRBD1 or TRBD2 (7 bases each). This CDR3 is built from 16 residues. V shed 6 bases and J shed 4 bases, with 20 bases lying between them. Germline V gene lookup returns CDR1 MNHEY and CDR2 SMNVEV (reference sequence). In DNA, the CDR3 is TGTGCCAGCAGGCCCCGTCAGGGGGGGCGGTCAGATACGCAGTATTTT. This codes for CASRPRQGGRSDTQYF.

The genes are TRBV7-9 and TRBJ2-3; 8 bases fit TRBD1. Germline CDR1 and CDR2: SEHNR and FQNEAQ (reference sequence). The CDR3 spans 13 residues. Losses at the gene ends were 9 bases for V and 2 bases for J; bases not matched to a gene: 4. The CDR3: CARGQGDTDTQYF. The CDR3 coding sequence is TGTGCCAGAGGACAGGGAGACACAGATACGCAGTATTTT.

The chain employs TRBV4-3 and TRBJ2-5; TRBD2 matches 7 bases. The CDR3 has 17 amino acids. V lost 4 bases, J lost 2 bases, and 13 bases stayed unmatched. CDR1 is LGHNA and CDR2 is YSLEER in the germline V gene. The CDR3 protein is CASSRGSLRGGQETQYF. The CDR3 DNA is TGCGCCAGCAGCCGCGGGAGCCTGAGGGGAGGGCAAGAGACCCAGTACTTC.